These 10 T cell receptor beta chains originate from one sample sequenced in a study of identical twins. One entry per CDR3 protein results from TCRdb running MiXCR on the 5' RACE reads. The sample lists roughly 710,000 distinct CDR3 sequences; 5.5% to 6.5% were seen once. Sequenced sample: naive T cells sorted from blood. These receptors were taken from a man in his late teens or twenties in good health.

This clonotype has a handful of counts. The gene calls are TRBV24-1 and TRBJ2-5, with D possibly TRBD2 on 6 matching bases. V was pared by 0 bases and J by 5 bases, with 9 bases between. The CDR3 sequence is 14 residues long. Germline-derived CDR1 and CDR2 are KGHDR and SFDVKD. The CDR3 nucleotides read TGTGCCACCAGTGATTTGGGGAGCGGGGAGACCCAGTACTTC. As protein: CATSDLGSGETQYF.

In its sample, this clonotype was seen many times. This chain links TRBV7-6 with TRBJ2-1, with D maybe TRBD1 (6 bases). The V gene's germline CDR1 is SGHVS and CDR2 FNYEAQ. V was shortened by 0 bases and J by 8 bases, with 14 bases between the two germline ends. The CDR3 loop spans 15 amino acids. Here the CDR3 reads CASSLALYSGDEQFF. For the CDR3, the DNA is TGTGCCAGCAGCTTAGCCCTTTACTCAGGGGATGAGCAGTTCTTC. The variable domain in full, with the rest retrieved from reference TRBV7-6 and TRBJ2-1, is GAGVSQSPRYKVTKRGQDVALRCDPISGHVSLYWYRQALGQGPEFLTYFNYEAQQDKSGLPNDRFSAERPEGSISTLTIQRTEQRDSAMYRCASSLALYSGDEQFFGPGTRLTVL.

The chain is built from TRBV12-3 or TRBV12-4 and TRBJ2-7, with D unclear. Deletions cut 3 bases from V and 2 bases from J, with 11 bases between. This CDR3 is built from 14 residues. The CDR3 is CASSFPAPTYEQYV. CDR3 sequence (DNA): TGTGCCAGCAGTTTTCCAGCCCCAACCTACGAGCAGTACGTC.

This clonotype appeared many times. The V and J genes are TRBV7-3 and TRBJ2-1; 13 nucleotides line up with TRBD2. The CDR3 has 17 amino acids. V was clipped by 5 bases and J by 2 bases; unmatched bases: 6. Looked up from germline, CDR1 is SGHTA and CDR2 is FQGTGA. CDR3 region: CASSPGTSGTTYNEQFF. In nucleotides, the CDR3 is TGTGCCAGCAGCCCTGGGACTAGCGGGACTACCTACAATGAGCAGTTCTTC.

This clonotype was counted many times. This chain uses TRBV12-3 or TRBV12-4 with TRBJ2-2; 7 bases align to TRBD1. The CDR3 has 15 amino acids. J gave up 3 bases and V 2 bases, and 3 bases lay outside the gene matches. The DNA of the CDR3 is TGTGCCAGCAGTTTAAGGACAGGACACACCGGGGAGCTGTTTTTT. Its translation is CASSLRTGHTGELFF.

A remark on this clonotype: One end of the junction is discordant with germline, which a read error may explain. This sequence joins TRBV27 and TRBJ2-1, with 11 nucleotides matching TRBD2. The CDR3 consists of 16 residues. The germline V gene encodes CDR1 MNHEY and CDR2 SMNVEV (reference sequence). The DNA for the CDR3 is TGTGCCAGCAGGATTATAGCGGGAGGGCCCTACAATGAGCAGTCCTTC. It is translated as CASRIIAGGPYNEQSF.

This clonotype was counted at least ten times. The CDR3 protein is CASSVESGNEQFF. In DNA form, the CDR3 reads TGTGCCAGCAGCGTAGAGTCGGGTAATGAGCAGTTCTTC. The rearrangement joins TRBV9 to TRBJ2-1, with D uncertain. Germline CDR1 reads SGDLS; CDR2 reads YYNGEE. With 0 bases removed from V and 7 bases from J, the gap between germline ends came to 8 bases. This CDR3 spans 13 amino acids.

The rearrangement uses TRBV6-2 or TRBV6-3 and TRBJ1-5, with TRBD1 matching 7 bases. CDR3 size: 15 residues. V gave up 4 bases and J gave up 6 bases; unmatched junction bases: 9. CDR1 and CDR2 (germline): MNHEY, SVGEGT. CDR3 nucleotides: TGTGCCAGCAGTTTGCGAAGAGGGGGCTCTCAGCCCCAGCATTTT. Its protein is CASSLRRGGSQPQHF.

The table lists this clonotype with many counts. The chain recombines TRBV18 with TRBJ1-3; D gene uncertain. The length of the CDR3 is 12 residues. Germline V CDR1 and CDR2: KGHSH, LQKENI. Deletions cut 3 bases from V and 8 bases from J, with 8 bases between. CDR3 residues: CASSPSGHTIYF. CDR3 DNA: TGTGCCAGCTCACCCTCGGGTCACACCATATATTTT. Drawing the rest from reference TRBV18 and TRBJ1-3, the complete variable domain is NAGVMQNPRHLVRRRGQEARLRCSPMKGHSHVYWYRQLPEEGLKFMVYLQKENIIDESGMPKERFSAEFPKEGPSILRIQQVVRGDSAAYFCASSPSGHTIYFGEGSWLTVV.

V is TRBV18 and J is TRBJ2-7; 7 nucleotides match TRBD1. Trimming removed 5 bases from V and 2 bases from J; junction bases left unmatched: 6. The V gene's germline CDR1 is KGHSH and CDR2 LQKENI. This CDR3 spans 14 amino acids. DNA for the CDR3: TGTGCCAGCTCAAGAGGACAGGATGCCTACGAGCAGTACTTC. Its protein product is CASSRGQDAYEQYF. Full variable domain (rest looked up from reference TRBV18 and TRBJ2-7): NAGVMQNPRHLVRRRGQEARLRCSPMKGHSHVYWYRQLPEEGLKFMVYLQKENIIDESGMPKERFSAEFPKEGPSILRIQQVVRGDSAAYFCASSRGQDAYEQYFGPGTRLTVT.